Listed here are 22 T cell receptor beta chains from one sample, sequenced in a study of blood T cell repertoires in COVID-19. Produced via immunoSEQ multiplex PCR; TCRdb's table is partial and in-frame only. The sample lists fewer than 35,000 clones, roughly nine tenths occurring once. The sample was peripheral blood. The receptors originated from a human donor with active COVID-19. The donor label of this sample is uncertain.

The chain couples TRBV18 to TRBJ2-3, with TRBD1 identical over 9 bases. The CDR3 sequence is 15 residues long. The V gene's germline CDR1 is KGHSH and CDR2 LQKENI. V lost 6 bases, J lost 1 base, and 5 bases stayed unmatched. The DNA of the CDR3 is TGTGCCAGCTCTCGCACAGGGGGCGGCACAGATACGCAGTATTTT. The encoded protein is CASSRTGGGTDTQYF.

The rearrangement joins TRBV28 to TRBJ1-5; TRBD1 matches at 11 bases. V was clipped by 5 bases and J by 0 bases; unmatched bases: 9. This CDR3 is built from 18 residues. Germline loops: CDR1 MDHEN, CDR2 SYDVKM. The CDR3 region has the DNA TGTGCCAGCAGTCTAGGGACAGGGGGATCGATTAGCAATCAGCCCCAGCATTTT. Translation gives CASSLGTGGSISNQPQHF.

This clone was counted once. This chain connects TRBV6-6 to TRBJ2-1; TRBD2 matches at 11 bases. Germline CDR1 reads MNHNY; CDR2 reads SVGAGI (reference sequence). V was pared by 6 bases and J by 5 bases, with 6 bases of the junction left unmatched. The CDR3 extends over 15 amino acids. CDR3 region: CASSLTGLADNEQFF. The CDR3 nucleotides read TGTGCCAGCAGCCTAACGGGACTAGCGGACAATGAGCAGTTCTTC.

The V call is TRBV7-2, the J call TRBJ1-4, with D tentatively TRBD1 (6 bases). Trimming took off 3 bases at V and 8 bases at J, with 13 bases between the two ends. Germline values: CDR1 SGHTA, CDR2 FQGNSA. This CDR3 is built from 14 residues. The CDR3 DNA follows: TGTGCCAGCAGCTTCTCATGGGGGCCGGAAAAACTGTTTTTT. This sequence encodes CASSFSWGPEKLFF. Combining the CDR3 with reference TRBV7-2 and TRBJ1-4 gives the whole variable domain GAGVSQSPSNKVTEKGKDVELRCDPISGHTALYWYRQSLGQGLEFLIYFQGNSAPDKSGLPSDRFSAERTGGSVSTLTIQRTQQEDSAVYLCASSFSWGPEKLFFGSGTQLSVL.

The CDR3 region is CASSFRGQFF. The CDR3 nucleotides read TGTGCCAGCAGCTTCAGGGGGCAGTTCTTC. V is TRBV3-1 (or the pseudogene TRBV3-2) and J is TRBJ2-1, with a tentative D call TRBD1 (6 bases). CDR1 and CDR2 (germline): LGHDT, YNNKEL (reference sequence). Trimming cost V 5 bases and J 12 bases, with 8 bases left between them. The length of the CDR3 is 10 residues.

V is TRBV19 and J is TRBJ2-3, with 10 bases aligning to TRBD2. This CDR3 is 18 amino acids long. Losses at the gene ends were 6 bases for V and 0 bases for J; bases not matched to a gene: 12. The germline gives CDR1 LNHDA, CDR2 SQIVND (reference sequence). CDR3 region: CASRESGTSVSSTDTQYF. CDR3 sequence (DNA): TGTGCCAGTAGGGAATCCGGGACTAGCGTTTCTAGCACAGATACGCAGTATTTT.

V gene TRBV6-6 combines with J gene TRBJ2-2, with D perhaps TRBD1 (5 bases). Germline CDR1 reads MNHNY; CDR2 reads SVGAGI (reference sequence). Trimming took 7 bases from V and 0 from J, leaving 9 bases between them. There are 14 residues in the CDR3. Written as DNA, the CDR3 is TGTGCCAGCATCCTAGGGGCGAACACCGGGGAGCTGTTTTTT. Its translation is CASILGANTGELFF.

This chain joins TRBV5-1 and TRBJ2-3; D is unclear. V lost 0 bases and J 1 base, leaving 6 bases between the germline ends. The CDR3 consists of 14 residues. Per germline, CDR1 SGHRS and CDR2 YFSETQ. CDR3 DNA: TGCGCCAGCAGCTTGGAGACTCGCACAGATACGCAGTATTTT. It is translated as CASSLETRTDTQYF.

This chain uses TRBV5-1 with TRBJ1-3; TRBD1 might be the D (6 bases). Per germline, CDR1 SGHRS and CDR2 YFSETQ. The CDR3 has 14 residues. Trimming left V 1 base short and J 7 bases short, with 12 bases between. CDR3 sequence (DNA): TGCGCCAGCAGCTTGACAGGGCCCGGGAACACCATATATTTT. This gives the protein CASSLTGPGNTIYF.

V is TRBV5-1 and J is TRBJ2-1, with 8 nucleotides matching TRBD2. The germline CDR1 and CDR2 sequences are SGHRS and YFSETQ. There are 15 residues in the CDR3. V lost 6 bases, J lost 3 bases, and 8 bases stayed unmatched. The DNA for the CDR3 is TGCGCCAGCAAGCCTAGCGGGTTCTTCTACAATGAGCAGTTCTTC. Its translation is CASKPSGFFYNEQFF.

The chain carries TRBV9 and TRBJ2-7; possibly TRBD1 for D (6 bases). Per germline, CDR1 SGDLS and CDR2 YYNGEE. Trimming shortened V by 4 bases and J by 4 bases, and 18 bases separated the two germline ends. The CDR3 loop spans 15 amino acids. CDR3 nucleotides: TGTGCCAGCAGCCCAACCCCTGGGCAGGGGTACGAGCAGTACTTC. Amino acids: CASSPTPGQGYEQYF.

The DNA of the CDR3 is TGTGCCAGCAGTGCCATCCAGGGTGGGGGCTATCAGCCCCAGCATTTT. It codes for CASSAIQGGGYQPQHF. The chain links TRBV6-1 to TRBJ1-5, with D perhaps TRBD1 (6 bases). The germline V gene encodes CDR1 MNHNS and CDR2 SASEGT. The ends were cut back, 4 bases at V and 5 bases at J, with 18 bases in the middle. This CDR3 spans 16 amino acids.

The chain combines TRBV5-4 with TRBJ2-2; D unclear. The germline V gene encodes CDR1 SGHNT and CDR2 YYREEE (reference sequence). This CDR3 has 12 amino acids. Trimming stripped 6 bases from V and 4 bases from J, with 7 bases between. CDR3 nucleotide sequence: TGTGCCAGCAAAGCCGGCACCGGGGAGCTGTTTTTT. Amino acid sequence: CASKAGTGELFF.

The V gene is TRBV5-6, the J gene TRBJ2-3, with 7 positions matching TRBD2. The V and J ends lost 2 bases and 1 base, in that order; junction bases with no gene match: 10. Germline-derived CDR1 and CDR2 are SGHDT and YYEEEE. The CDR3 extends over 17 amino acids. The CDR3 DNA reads TGTGCCAGCAGCTTTATTGGAGCGGGACTCCGCACAGATACGCAGTATTTT. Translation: CASSFIGAGLRTDTQYF.

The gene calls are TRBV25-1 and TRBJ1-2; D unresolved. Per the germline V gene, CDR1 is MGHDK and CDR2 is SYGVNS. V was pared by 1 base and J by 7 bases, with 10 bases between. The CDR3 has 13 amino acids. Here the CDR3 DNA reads TGTGCCAGCAGTGAATGGGGAGAAGTTGGCTACACCTTC. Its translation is CASSEWGEVGYTF.

CDR3 DNA sequence: TGTGCCAGCAGCTTACTAGCGGGGTACACAGATACGCAGTATTTT. Translation: CASSLLAGYTDTQYF. The chain has TRBV7-2 and TRBJ2-3, with 9 bases identical to TRBD2. V shed 2 bases and J 2 bases; nucleotides not matched to a gene: 2. The CDR3 is 15 amino acids. Germline V gene data show CDR1 as SGHTA and CDR2 as FQGNSA.

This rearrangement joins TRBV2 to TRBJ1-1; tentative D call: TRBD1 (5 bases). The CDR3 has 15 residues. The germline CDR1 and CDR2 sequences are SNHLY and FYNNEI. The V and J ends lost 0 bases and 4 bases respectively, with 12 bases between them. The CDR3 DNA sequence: TGTGCCAGCAGTGAAGCGGGTAGGGGCGTCACTGAAGCTTTCTTT. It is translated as CASSEAGRGVTEAFF.

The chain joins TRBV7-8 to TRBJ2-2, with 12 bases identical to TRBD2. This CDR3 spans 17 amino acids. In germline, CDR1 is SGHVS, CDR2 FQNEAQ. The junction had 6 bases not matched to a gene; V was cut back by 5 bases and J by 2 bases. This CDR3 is CASSGLAGGRNTGELFF. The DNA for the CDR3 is TGTGCCAGCAGCGGTCTAGCGGGGGGGAGAAACACCGGGGAGCTGTTTTTT.

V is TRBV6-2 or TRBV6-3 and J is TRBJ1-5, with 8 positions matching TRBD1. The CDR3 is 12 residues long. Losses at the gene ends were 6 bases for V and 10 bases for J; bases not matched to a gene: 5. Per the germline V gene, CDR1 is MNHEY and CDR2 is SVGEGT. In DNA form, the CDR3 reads TGTGCCAGCAGACCTGGACAGGGACCCCAGCATTTT. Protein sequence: CASRPGQGPQHF.

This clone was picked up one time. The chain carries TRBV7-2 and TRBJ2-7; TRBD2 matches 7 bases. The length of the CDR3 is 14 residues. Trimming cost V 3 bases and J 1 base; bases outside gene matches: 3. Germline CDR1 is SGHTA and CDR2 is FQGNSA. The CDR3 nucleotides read TGTGCCAGCAGCTTCGGCGGGAGATCCTACGAGCAGTACTTC. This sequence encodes CASSFGGRSYEQYF.

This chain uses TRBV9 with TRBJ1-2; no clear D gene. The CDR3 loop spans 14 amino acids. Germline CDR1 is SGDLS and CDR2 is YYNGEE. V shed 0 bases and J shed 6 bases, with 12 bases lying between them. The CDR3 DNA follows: TGTGCCAGCAGCGTAGCCTTGGGTACTAATGGCTACACCTTC. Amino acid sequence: CASSVALGTNGYTF.

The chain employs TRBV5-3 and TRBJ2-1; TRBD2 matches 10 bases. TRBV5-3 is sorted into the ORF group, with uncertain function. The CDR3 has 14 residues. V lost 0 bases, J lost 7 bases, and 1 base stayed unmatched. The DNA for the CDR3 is TGTGCCAGAAGCTTGGGGACTAGCGGTAATGAGCAGTTCTTC. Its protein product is CARSLGTSGNEQFF.